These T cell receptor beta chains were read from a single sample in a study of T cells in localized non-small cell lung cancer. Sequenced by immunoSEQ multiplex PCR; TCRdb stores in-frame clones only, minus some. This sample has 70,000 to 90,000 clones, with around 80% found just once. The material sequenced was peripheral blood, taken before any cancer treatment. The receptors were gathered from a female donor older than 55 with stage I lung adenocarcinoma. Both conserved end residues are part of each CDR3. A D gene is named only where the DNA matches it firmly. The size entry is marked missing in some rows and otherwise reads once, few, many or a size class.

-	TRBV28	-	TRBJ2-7	CASPPSNRVLAVTGEEQYF	TGTGCCAGCCCCCCTAGTAACAGGGTCCTAGCGGTCACGGGGGAGGAGCAGTACTTC
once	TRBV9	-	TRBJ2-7	CASSVGQGRHEQYF	TGTGCCAGCAGCGTGGGGCAGGGGAGGCACGAGCAGTACTTC
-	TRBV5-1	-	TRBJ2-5	CASSLAMVETQYF	TGCGCCAGCAGCTTGGCCATGGTAGAGACCCAGTACTTC
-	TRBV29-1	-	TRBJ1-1	CSVEPTGNTEAFF	TGCAGCGTTGAACCTACGGGGAACACTGAAGCTTTCTTT
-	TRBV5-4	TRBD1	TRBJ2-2	CASSSRDRETGELFF	TGTGCCAGCAGCTCCCGGGACAGGGAGACCGGGGAGCTGTTTTTT
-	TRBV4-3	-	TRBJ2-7	CASSQDLSGTYEQYF	TGCGCCAGCAGCCAAGATTTGTCAGGGACCTACGAGCAGTACTTC
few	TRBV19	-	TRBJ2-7	CASSMSWGPQYF	TGTGCCAGTAGTATGTCGTGGGGTCCACAATACTTC
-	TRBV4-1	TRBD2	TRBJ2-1	CASSQDSVLSGSVRGSYNEQFF	TGCGCCAGCAGCCAAGATTCGGTCTTAAGCGGGAGTGTCCGTGGTTCCTACAATGAGCAGTTCTTC
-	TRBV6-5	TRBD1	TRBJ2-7	CASAGGYEQYF	TGTGCCAGCGCAGGGGGCTACGAGCAGTACTTC
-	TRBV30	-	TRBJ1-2	CAWTGNEGYTF	TGTGCCTGGACGGGGAATGAGGGCTACACCTTC
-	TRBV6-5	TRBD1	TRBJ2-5	CASSLTGGSKETQYF	TGTGCCAGCAGTCTGACAGGGGGCAGCAAGGAGACCCAGTACTTC
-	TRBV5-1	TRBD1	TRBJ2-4	CASSHGTALNIQYF	TGCGCCAGCAGCCACGGGACAGCCCTAAACATTCAGTACTTC
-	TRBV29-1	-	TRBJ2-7	CSVESGLGGEEQYF	TGCAGCGTTGAGTCTGGGCTCGGTGGTGAGGAGCAGTACTTC
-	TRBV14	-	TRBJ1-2	CASSQELTGRSGYTF	TGTGCCAGCAGCCAAGAGTTAACAGGTCGAAGTGGCTACACCTTC
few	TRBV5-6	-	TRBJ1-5	CASSLGDQPQHF	TGTGCCAGCAGCTTGGGAGATCAGCCCCAGCATTTT
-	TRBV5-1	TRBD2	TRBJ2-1	CASSLAGRGANSYNEQFF	TGCGCCAGCAGCTTGGCTGGGAGGGGTGCGAACTCCTACAATGAGCAGTTCTTC